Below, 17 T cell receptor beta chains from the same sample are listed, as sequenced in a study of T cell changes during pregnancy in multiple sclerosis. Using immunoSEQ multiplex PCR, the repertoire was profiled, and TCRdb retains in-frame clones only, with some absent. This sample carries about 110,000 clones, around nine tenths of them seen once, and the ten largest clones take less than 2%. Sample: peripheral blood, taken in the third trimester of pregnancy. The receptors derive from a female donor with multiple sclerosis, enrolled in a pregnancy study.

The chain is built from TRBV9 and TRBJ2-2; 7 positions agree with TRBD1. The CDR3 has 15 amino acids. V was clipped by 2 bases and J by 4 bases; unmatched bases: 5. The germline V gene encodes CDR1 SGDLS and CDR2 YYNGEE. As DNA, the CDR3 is TGTGCCAGCAGCGTTGAAGGGGGCGCCACCGGGGAGCTGTTTTTT. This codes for CASSVEGGATGELFF.

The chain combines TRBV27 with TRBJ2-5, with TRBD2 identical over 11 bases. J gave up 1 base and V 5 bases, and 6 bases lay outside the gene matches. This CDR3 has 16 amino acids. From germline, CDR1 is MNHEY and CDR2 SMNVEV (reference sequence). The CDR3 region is CASSPLGTSGQETQYF. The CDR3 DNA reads TGTGCCAGCAGTCCCCTCGGGACTAGCGGCCAAGAGACCCAGTACTTC.

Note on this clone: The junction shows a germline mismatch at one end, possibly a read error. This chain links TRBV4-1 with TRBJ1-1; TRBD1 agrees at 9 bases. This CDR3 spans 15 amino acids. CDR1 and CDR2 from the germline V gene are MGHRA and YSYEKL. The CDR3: CASSEDRGMNTEAFF. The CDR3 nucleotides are TGCGCCAGCAGCGAAGACAGGGGGATGAACACTGAAGCTTTCTTT.

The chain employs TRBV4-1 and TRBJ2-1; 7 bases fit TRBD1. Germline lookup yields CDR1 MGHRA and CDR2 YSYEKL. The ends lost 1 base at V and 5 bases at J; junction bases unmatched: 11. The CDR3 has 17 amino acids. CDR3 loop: CASSQGIQGPKDNEQFF. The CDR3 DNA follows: TGCGCCAGCAGCCAAGGCATACAGGGGCCGAAAGACAATGAGCAGTTCTTC.

The CDR3 sequence: CASSLRVSAGGNSPLHF. The CDR3 DNA reads as TGTGCCAGCAGCTTGAGGGTGTCGGCAGGGGGAAATTCACCCCTCCACTTT. The chain combines TRBV5-6 with TRBJ1-6, with 7 bases that match TRBD1. Germline trimming cut 1 base from V and 7 bases from J; bases unmatched to any gene: 11. Germline-derived CDR1 and CDR2 are SGHDT and YYEEEE. The CDR3 is 17 amino acids.

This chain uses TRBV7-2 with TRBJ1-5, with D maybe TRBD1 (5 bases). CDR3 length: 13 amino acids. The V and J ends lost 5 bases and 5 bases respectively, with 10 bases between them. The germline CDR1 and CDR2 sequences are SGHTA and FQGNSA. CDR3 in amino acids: CASSPDSHQPQHF. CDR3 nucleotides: TGTGCCAGCAGCCCCGACAGCCATCAGCCCCAGCATTTT. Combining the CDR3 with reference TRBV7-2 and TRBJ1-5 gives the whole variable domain GAGVSQSPSNKVTEKGKDVELRCDPISGHTALYWYRQSLGQGLEFLIYFQGNSAPDKSGLPSDRFSAERTGGSVSTLTIQRTQQEDSAVYLCASSPDSHQPQHFGDGTRLSIL.

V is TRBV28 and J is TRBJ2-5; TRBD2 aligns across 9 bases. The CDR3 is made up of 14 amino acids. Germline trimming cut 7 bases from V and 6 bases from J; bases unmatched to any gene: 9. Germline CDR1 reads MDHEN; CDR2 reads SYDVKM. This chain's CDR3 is CASKAGGSWKTQYF. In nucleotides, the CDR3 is TGTGCCAGCAAAGCGGGGGGAAGCTGGAAGACCCAGTACTTC.

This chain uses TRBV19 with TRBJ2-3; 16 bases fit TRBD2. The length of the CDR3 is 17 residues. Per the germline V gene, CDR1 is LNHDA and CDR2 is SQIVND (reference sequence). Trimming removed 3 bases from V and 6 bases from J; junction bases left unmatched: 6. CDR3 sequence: CASSMVRGLAGGDTQYF. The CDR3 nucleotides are TGTGCCAGTAGTATGGTCCGGGGACTAGCGGGAGGGGATACGCAGTATTTT.

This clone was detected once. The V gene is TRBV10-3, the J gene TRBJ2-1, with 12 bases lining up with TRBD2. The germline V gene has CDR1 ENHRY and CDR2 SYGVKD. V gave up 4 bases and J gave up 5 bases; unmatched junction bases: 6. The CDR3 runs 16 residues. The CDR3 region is CAISASSGRADNEQFF. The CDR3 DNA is TGTGCCATCAGTGCCTCTAGCGGGAGGGCCGACAATGAGCAGTTCTTC.

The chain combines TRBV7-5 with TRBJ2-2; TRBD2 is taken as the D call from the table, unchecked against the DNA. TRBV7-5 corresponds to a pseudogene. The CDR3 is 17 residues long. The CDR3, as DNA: TGTGTCAGAAGCATTAGGTTATGGGACTCAGATCGCGGGGAGCTGTTTTTT. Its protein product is CVRSIRLWDSDRGELFF.

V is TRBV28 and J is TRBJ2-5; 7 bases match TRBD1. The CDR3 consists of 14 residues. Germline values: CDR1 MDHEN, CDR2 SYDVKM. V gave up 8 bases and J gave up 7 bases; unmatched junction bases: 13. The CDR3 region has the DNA TGTGCCAGCGCACAGGGGTCTCTATCTGGGACCCAGTACTTC. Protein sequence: CASAQGSLSGTQYF.

CDR3 in DNA: TGTGCCAGCAGCCAGGACAGGGGATCCAGCGGCTACACCTTC. The encoded protein is CASSQDRGSSGYTF. The chain joins TRBV4-2 to TRBJ1-2, with 9 bases fitting TRBD1. Germline-derived CDR1 and CDR2 are LGHNA and YNFKEQ. Germline trimming cut 3 bases from V and 8 bases from J; bases unmatched to any gene: 7. The CDR3 covers 14 residues.

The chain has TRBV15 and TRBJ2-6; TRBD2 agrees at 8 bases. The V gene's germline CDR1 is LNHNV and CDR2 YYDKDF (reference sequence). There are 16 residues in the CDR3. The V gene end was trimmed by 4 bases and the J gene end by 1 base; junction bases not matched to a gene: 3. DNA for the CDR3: TGTGCCACCAGCAATCGGGGGGGTTCTGGGGCCAACGTCCTGACTTTC. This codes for CATSNRGGSGANVLTF.

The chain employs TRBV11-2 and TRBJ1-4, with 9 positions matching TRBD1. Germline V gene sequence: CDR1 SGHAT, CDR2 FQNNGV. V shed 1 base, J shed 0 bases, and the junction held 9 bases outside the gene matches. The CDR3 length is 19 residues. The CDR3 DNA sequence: TGTGCCAGCAGCTTAGTTGGGACAGGGCACCTGCCAACTAATGAAAAACTGTTTTTT. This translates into CASSLVGTGHLPTNEKLFF. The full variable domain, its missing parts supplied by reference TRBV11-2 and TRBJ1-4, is EAGVAQSPRYKIIEKRQSVAFWCNPISGHATLYWYQQILGQGPKLLIQFQNNGVVDDSQLPKDRFSAERLKGVDSTLKIQPAKLEDSAVYLCASSLVGTGHLPTNEKLFFGSGTQLSVL.

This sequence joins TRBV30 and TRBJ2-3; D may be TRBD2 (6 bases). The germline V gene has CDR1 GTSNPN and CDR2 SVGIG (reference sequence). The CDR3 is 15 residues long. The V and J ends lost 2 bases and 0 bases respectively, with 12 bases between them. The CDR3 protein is CAWSSGGVSTDTQYF. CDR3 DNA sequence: TGTGCCTGGAGTTCGGGCGGGGTCAGCACAGATACGCAGTATTTT.

The CDR3 here is CASSLEGQGVISMNTEAFF. The DNA for the CDR3 is TGTGCCAGCAGCTTAGAGGGCCAGGGGGTGATATCGATGAACACTGAAGCTTTCTTT. V gene TRBV7-2 combines with J gene TRBJ1-1, with 7 positions matching TRBD1. This CDR3 spans 19 amino acids. Germline CDR1 is SGHTA and CDR2 is FQGNSA. V shed 1 base, J shed 0 bases, and the junction held 14 bases outside the gene matches.

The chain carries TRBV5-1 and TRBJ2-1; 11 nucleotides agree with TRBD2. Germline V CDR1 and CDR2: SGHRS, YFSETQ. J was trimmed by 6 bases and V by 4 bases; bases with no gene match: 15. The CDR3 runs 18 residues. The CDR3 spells CASSHNPFSGGVSNEQFF. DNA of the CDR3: TGCGCCAGCAGCCATAACCCATTTAGCGGGGGGGTCTCCAATGAGCAGTTCTTC. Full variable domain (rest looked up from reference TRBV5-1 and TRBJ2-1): KAGVTQTPRYLIKTRGQQVTLSCSPISGHRSVSWYQQTPGQGLQFLFEYFSETQRNKGNFPGRFSGRQFSNSRSEMNVSTLELGDSALYLCASSHNPFSGGVSNEQFFGPGTRLTVL.